The entry below describes one T cell receptor (beta chain). Germline trimming cut 2 bases from V and 6 bases from J; bases unmatched to any gene: 8. CDR1 is MNHEY, CDR2 SVGAGI, per germline. This CDR3 has 15 amino acids. Using immunoSEQ multiplex PCR, the repertoire was profiled, and TCRdb retains in-frame clones only, with some absent. The table records roughly 65,000 clones, over 70% of them present only once. The data belong to a study of technical replicates of blood from several donors. The TCR comes from a human donor in good health. Some clones in this sample may be carry-over from other donors' samples. The V gene is TRBV6-5, the J gene TRBJ2-7; 9 bases agree with TRBD1. What was sequenced was PBMCs. DNA of the CDR3: TGTGCCAGCAGTTACCGTGGACAGGGGTTCTCCGAGCAGTACTTC. It encodes CASSYRGQGFSEQYF.